This T cell receptor (beta chain) is from a study of CD8 T cells in ankylosing spondylitis. Overall study results and limits: Within peripheral blood, clones linked to disease were CD8+ and relatively rare. Ankylosing spondylitis blood appeared to carry a characteristic TCR beta motif of roughly eight highly homologous variants. Reports say disease-linked clones showed up significantly more in matched ankylosing spondylitis synovial fluid.

This clonotype was detected a few times. Its matching antigen is unknown. CDR3 size: 16 residues. V lost 0 bases, J lost 1 base, and 12 bases lay in between. Each TCR beta library was made by quantitative 5'-RACE that incorporated molecular barcodes. In TCRdb, the 5' RACE reads were re-called with MiXCR into one record per CDR3 protein. The sample has around 540,000 distinct CDR3 sequences; more than 9.5% are singletons. The genes are TRBV12-3 or TRBV12-4 and TRBJ1-1, with D perhaps TRBD1 (6 bases). This receptor was taken from a male donor with ankylosing spondylitis. Source material: blood, either unsorted or a sorted T cell fraction (not recorded which). The CDR3 DNA is TGTGCCAGCAGTTTAGCGCTCGGGACATGGAACACTGAAGCTTTCTTT. This encodes CASSLALGTWNTEAFF.